Each of the 9 T cell receptor beta chains below was sequenced from the same sample in a study of blood T cell repertoires in COVID-19. Some clones are missing from TCRdb's copy, which holds only in-frame ones; the method was immunoSEQ multiplex PCR. The sample contains some 300,000 clones, 80% to 90% of which appear only once. Sequenced input: peripheral blood. All receptors come from a woman in her fifties or sixties with COVID-19, enrolled during active disease.

The chain uses TRBV7-9 and TRBJ1-2; D gene ambiguous. The CDR3 length is 14 residues. Germline CDR1 is SEHNR and CDR2 is FQNEAQ (reference sequence). Trimming stripped 2 bases from V and 4 bases from J, with 11 bases between. CDR3: CASSLLTATYGYTF. The DNA of the CDR3 is TGTGCCAGCAGCTTACTCACAGCTACCTATGGCTACACCTTC.

This clone was observed once. The gene calls are TRBV19 and TRBJ2-4; 12 bases match TRBD2. Per germline, CDR1 LNHDA and CDR2 SQIVND (reference sequence). V shed 5 bases and J 0 bases; nucleotides not matched to a gene: 8. CDR3 length equals 18 residues. CDR3 in DNA: TGTGCCAGTAGTTCTCCGGGACTAGCGGGTTTAGCCAAAAACATTCAGTACTTC. Translated, it gives CASSSPGLAGLAKNIQYF.

This clone appeared a single time. This chain connects TRBV3-1 (or the pseudogene TRBV3-2) to TRBJ1-5, with a possible D match to TRBD1 (6 bases). The CDR3 spans 14 residues. V lost 5 bases and J 5 bases, leaving 13 bases between the germline ends. Germline V gene lookup returns CDR1 LGHDT and CDR2 YNNKEL (reference sequence). CDR3 coding DNA: TGTGCCAGCAGCGCCGCGGGGGGCCATCAGCCCCAGCATTTT. Amino acids: CASSAAGGHQPQHF.

This chain links TRBV4-2 with TRBJ2-1, with 11 bases matching TRBD2. Germline V CDR1 and CDR2: LGHNA, YNFKEQ. The CDR3 totals 18 residues. J lost 1 base, V lost 3 bases, and 8 bases had no gene match. The CDR3 DNA follows: TGTGCCAGCAGCCAGAATCTAGCGGGAGGTTTTTCCTACAATGAGCAGTTCTTC. It specifies CASSQNLAGGFSYNEQFF.

This rearrangement joins TRBV6-4 to TRBJ2-1; the match to TRBD2 covers 10 bases. The CDR3 has 18 residues. Germline V gene data show CDR1 as MRHNA and CDR2 as SNTAGT. V gave up 0 bases and J gave up 12 bases; unmatched junction bases: 17. As DNA, the CDR3 is TGTGCCAGCAGTGACTCCCTCTGGGGGGCTAGCGGGAGCCCCAGGCAGTTCTTC. It codes for CASSDSLWGASGSPRQFF.

The V and J genes are TRBV3-1 (or the pseudogene TRBV3-2) and TRBJ1-5; D is undetermined. The germline CDR1 and CDR2 sequences are LGHDT and YNNKEL (reference sequence). The CDR3 extends over 12 amino acids. V gave up 3 bases and J gave up 6 bases, with 6 bases separating them. CDR3 sequence: CASSHRSQPQHF. The CDR3 DNA follows: TGTGCCAGCAGCCACCGCAGTCAGCCCCAGCATTTT.

The CDR3 DNA reads TGTGCCAGCTCACCACCGAGTAGACAGGGAGAAGCTTTCTTT. Protein: CASSPPSRQGEAFF. V is TRBV18 and J is TRBJ1-1, with 7 nucleotides matching TRBD1. V dropped 0 bases and J dropped 8; count of bases not matched to a gene: 6. Germline CDR1 KGHSH, CDR2 LQKENI. This CDR3 comprises 14 residues.

This rearrangement joins TRBV6-1 to TRBJ1-4; 7 bases map to TRBD1. Trimming removed 2 bases from V and 8 bases from J; junction bases left unmatched: 14. Germline CDR1 and CDR2: MNHNS and SASEGT. This CDR3 has 17 amino acids. Here the CDR3 reads CASSENVGGQIREKLFF. DNA of the CDR3: TGTGCCAGCAGTGAAAACGTAGGGGGACAGATTCGAGAAAAACTGTTTTTT.

The rearrangement joins TRBV3-1 (or the pseudogene TRBV3-2) to TRBJ2-3, with 8 bases that match TRBD1. The CDR3 is 14 amino acids. Germline assignment: CDR1 LGHDT and CDR2 YNNKEL (reference sequence). V gave up 4 bases and J gave up 1 base; unmatched junction bases: 1. The CDR3 nucleotides are TGTGCCAGCAGCCCAGGGGGCGGCACAGATACGCAGTATTTT. This gives the protein CASSPGGGTDTQYF.